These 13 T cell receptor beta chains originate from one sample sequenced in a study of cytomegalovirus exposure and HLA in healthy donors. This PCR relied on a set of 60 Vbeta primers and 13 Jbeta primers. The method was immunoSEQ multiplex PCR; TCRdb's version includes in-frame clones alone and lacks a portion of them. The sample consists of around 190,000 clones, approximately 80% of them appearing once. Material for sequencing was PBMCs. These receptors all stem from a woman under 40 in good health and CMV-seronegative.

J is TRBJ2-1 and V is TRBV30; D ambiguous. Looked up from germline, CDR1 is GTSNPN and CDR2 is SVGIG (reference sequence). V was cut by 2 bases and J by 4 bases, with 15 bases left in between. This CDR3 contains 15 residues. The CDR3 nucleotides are TGTGCCTGGAGTCGTCCCCGCTGGCCTTACAATGAGCAGTTCTTC. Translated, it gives CAWSRPRWPYNEQFF.

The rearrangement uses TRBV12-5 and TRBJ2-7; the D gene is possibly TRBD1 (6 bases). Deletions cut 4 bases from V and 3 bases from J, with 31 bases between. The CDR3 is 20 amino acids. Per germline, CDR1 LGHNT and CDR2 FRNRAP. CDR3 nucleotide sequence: TGTGCTAGTGGTTCCAACGAGCCTTCTCAGGGGATCCGCTACTACTACGAGCAGTACTTC. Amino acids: CASGSNEPSQGIRYYYEQYF.

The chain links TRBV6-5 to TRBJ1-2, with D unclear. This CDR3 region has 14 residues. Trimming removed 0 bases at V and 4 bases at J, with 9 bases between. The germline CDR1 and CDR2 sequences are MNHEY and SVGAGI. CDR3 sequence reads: CASSYSEDLYGYTF. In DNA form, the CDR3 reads TGTGCCAGCAGTTACTCCGAGGATCTCTATGGCTACACCTTC.

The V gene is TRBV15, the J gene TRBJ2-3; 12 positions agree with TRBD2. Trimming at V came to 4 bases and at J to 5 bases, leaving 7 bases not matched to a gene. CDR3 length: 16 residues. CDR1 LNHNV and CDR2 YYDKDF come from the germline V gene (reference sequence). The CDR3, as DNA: TGTGCCACCAGCAATGGACTAGCGGGACGTATAGATACGCAGTATTTT. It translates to CATSNGLAGRIDTQYF.

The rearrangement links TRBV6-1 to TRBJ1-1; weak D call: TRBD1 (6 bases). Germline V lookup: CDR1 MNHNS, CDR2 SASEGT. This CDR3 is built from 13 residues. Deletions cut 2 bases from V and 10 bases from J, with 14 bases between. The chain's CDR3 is CASSESAGGGAFF. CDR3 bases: TGTGCCAGCAGTGAATCGGCGGGGGGCGGAGCTTTCTTT.

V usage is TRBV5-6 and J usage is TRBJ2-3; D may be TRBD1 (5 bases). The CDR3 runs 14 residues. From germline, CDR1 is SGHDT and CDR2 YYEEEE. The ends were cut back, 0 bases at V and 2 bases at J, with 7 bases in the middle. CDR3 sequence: CASSLDRITDTQYF. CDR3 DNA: TGTGCCAGCAGCTTGGACAGGATCACAGATACGCAGTATTTT.

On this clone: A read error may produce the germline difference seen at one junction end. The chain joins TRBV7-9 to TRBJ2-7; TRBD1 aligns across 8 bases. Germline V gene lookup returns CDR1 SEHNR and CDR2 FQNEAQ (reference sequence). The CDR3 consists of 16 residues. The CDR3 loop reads CSSSDPRDRSSYEQYF. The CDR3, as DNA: TGTTCCAGCAGCGACCCCCGGGACAGGTCCTCCTACGAGCAGTACTTC.

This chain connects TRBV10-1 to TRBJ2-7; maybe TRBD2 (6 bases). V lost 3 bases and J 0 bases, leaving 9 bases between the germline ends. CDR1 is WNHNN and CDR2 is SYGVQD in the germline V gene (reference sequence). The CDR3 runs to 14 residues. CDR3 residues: CASSDWTNSYEQYF. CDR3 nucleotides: TGCGCCAGCAGTGACTGGACTAACTCCTACGAGCAGTACTTC.

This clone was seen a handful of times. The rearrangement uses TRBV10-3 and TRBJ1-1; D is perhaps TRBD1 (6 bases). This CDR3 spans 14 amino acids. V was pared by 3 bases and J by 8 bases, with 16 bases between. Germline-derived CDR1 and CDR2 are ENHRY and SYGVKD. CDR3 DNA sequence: TGTGCCATCAGTGACCGGGGACCACAGGGAGAAGCTTTCTTT. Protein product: CAISDRGPQGEAFF.

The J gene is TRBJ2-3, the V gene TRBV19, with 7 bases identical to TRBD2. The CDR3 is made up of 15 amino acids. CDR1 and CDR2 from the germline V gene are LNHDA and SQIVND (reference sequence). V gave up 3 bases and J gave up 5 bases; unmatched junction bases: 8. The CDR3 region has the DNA TGTGCCAGTAGTATTGGTGCGGGGGAGGGAGATACGCAGTATTTT. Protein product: CASSIGAGEGDTQYF.

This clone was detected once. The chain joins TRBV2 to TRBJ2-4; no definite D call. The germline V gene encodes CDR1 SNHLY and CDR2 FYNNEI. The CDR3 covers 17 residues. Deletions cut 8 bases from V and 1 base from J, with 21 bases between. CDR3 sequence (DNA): TGTGCCAGCTCCAAAGCCCGCCCCGATGTGGCCAAAAACATTCAGTACTTC. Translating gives CASSKARPDVAKNIQYF.

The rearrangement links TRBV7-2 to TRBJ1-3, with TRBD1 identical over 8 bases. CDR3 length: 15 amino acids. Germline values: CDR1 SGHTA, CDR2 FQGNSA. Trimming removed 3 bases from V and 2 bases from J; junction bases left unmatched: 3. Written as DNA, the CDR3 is TGTGCCAGCAGCTTGACAGGGGTACCTGGAAACACCATATATTTT. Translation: CASSLTGVPGNTIYF.

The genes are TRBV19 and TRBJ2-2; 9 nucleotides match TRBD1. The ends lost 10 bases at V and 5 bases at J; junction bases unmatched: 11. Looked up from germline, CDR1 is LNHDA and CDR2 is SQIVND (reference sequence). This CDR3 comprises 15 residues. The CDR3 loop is CATRPGTGWTGELFF. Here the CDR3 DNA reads TGTGCCACCCGGCCGGGGACAGGGTGGACCGGGGAGCTGTTTTTT.